The sequence of this T cell receptor (beta chain) was determined in a study of blood T cell repertoires in COVID-19. Background on the study: T cells, B-cell-depleted T cells, or PBMCs supplied cDNA or gDNA.

Sequenced by immunoSEQ multiplex PCR; TCRdb stores in-frame clones only, minus some. The table includes about 50,000 clones, roughly 87% detected once. The sequenced sample was peripheral blood. The receptor was isolated from a human donor with active COVID-19. The donor label of this sample is uncertain.

CDR3 bases: TGTGCCAGCAGCCAAGATCGGACAGGGCTCACTGAAGCTTTCTTT. Amino acids: CASSQDRTGLTEAFF. V gene TRBV4-2 combines with J gene TRBJ1-1, with 8 bases aligning to TRBD1. There are 15 residues in the CDR3. Germline CDR1 LGHNA, CDR2 YNFKEQ. The V and J ends lost 0 bases and 4 bases, in that order; junction bases with no gene match: 4.